Given below is one TCR beta chain in context. The data belong to a study of blood T cell repertoires in COVID-19. The protocol was immunoSEQ multiplex PCR, while the TCRdb copy is restricted to in-frame clones and leaves out a portion. This table holds approximately 130,000 clones, more than 75% found once. With V trimmed by 10 bases and J by 0 bases, 4 bases remained unmatched. Germline loops: CDR1 LNHDA, CDR2 SQIVND (reference sequence). CDR3 size: 13 residues. This rearrangement joins TRBV19 to TRBJ2-7; 9 nucleotides agree with TRBD2. Sequencing was done on a sample of peripheral blood. The TCR originated in a man aged 60 to 75 with acute or convalescent COVID-19. CDR3 nucleotides: TGTGCCACCCTTAGCGGGAGCTCCTACGAGCAGTACTTC. Protein sequence: CATLSGSSYEQYF.